This T cell receptor beta chain was documented in a study of response to subunit inactivated influenza vaccine. Study outcomes and limitations: T cells newly recruited by each seasonal influenza vaccination are few, the authors suggested.

There are 16 residues in the CDR3. CDR1 is MNHEY, CDR2 SMNVEV, per germline (reference sequence). Trimming left V 3 bases short and J 2 bases short, with 15 bases between. Comment on this clonotype: Its antigen remains unidentified.

TCRdb called the RT-PCR reads again in MiXCR, with one record for every CDR3 protein. Of about 170,000 distinct CDR3 sequences listed, approximately 12% are singletons. The sequence was obtained from a man in his fifties or sixties who received an inactivated influenza vaccine. The chain has TRBV27 and TRBJ2-3; D is unresolved. The sample consisted of CD8+ T cells sorted from PBMCs, taken around 25 months after vaccination. DNA for the CDR3: TGTGCCAGCAGTTTGATCGCGTCAGGCCCCACAGATACGCAGTATTTT. Protein sequence: CASSLIASGPTDTQYF.